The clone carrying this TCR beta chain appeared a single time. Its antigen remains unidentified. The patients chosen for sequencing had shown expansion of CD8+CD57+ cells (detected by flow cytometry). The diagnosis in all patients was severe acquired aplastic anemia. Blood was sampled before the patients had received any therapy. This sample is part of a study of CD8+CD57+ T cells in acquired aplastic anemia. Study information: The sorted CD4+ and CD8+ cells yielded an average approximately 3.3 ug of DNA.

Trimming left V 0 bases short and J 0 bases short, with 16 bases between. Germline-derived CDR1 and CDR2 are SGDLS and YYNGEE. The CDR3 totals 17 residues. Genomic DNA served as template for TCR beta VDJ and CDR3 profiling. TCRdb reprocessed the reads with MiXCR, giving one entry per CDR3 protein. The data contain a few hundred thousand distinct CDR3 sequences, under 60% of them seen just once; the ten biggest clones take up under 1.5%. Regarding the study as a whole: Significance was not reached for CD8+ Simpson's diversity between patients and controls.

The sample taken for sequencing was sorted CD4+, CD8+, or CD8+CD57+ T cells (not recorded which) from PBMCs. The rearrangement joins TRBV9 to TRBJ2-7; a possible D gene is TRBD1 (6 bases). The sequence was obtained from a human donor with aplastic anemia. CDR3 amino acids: CASSVAPLSDSSYEQYF. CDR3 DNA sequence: TGTGCCAGCAGCGTAGCCCCCCTTTCGGACAGCTCCTACGAGCAGTACTTC.